This T cell receptor beta chain was captured in a study of immune heterogeneity within non-small cell lung tumors. The template consisted of bulk tumor genomic DNA, with roughly 0.6 ug used per sample. Primary tumors were biopsied several times each, far apart, intraoperatively. Undergoing curative surgery were patients whose non-small cell lung cancer was untreated and newly diagnosed. It was newly diagnosed non-small cell lung cancer patients having surgery with curative intent who served as donors. Study conclusions and caveats: Recurrence of identical dominant CDR3 beta clonotypes was observed across intrapatient tumor sites, concomitant with site-unique high-frequency clones. The correlation between local T-cell clonality and local tumor mutational burden was positive, moderate in strength and statistically significant, with R around 0.35. Most high-frequency T-cell receptor beta clonotypes were specific to a single patient.

This clonotype was detected ten times or more. What it recognizes is unknown. TCR beta CDR3 amplification used multiplex PCR with 32 V and 13 J primers. TCRdb reanalysed the multiplex PCR reads using MiXCR and keeps one entry per CDR3 protein. The sample includes approximately 19,000 distinct CDR3 sequences, around 27% seen only once; the top ten take 4% to 5%. Germline V lookup: CDR1 SNHLY, CDR2 FYNNEI. CDR3 length: 14 residues. Trimming cost V 3 bases and J 7 bases; bases outside gene matches: 7. Sequencing used lung tumor tissue. The chain is built from TRBV2 and TRBJ1-2; 8 nucleotides align to TRBD1. This sequence was found in a man aged 35-49 years with non-small cell lung cancer. This chain's CDR3 is CASSETDRERGYTF. As DNA, the CDR3 is TGTGCCAGCAGTGAGACGGACAGGGAGCGTGGCTACACCTTC.